This T cell receptor (beta chain) is from a study of beta chain features in type 1 diabetes. Turning to the study itself: The study found patients and healthy donors alike in age, gender and cell yields. Study-wide results and limits: Naive, central memory and Treg TCRB repertoires seemed to resemble each other more closely in patients than they did in healthy donors. Diminished insertions and augmented deletions at VDJ junctions characterized type 1 diabetes patients. Type 1 diabetes patients had TCRB CDR3s that were shorter (moderately but significantly so) in all four CD4+ subsets.

The length of the CDR3 is 15 residues. With 3 bases removed from V and 5 bases from J, the gap between germline ends came to 17 bases. Per germline, CDR1 SGHRS and CDR2 YFSETQ. The study reverse transcribed the entire isolated RNA, so it sequenced expressed TCRB transcripts. Method: immunoSEQ multiplex PCR; TCRdb's copy keeps in-frame clones and lacks some. The sample yields 600,000 or so clones, around an eighth seen once. In the case of this clone: The target antigen is unknown.

Sequences were obtained from naive CD4+ T cells from blood. The V call is TRBV5-1, the J call TRBJ2-5, with D perhaps being TRBD1 or TRBD2 (5 bases each). The clonotype was recovered from a man aged 30-40 years with type 1 diabetes. The CDR3 coding sequence is TGCGCCAGCAGCTCAGTAGAGGGGTATGGGGAGACCCAGTACTTC. This gives the protein CASSSVEGYGETQYF.